This TCR beta chain was sequenced in a study of shared clonotypes between healthy human individuals (dated by TCRdb to 2020 to 2021). General notes on the study: The cohort included three men and a couple of women between 18 and 49 years of age. For each donor, CD4 naive and CD4 memory were each run on three plates, CD8 naive on two plates, and CD8 memory on one plate. Leukapheresis yielded between about 0.94 and 8.9 billion PBMCs per donor. To estimate repertoire size and how much clonotype sharing occurs between individuals, the study deeply sequenced the blood TCR repertoires of about 5 healthy adults. To increase sequencing depth and limit assay-specific biases, TCR repertoire library preparation and sequencing were carried out by different laboratories using diverse techniques.

The donors were healthy, HIV-negative adults with no recently reported acute infections or vaccinations. Every donor was a Caucasian adult residing in Nashville, Tennessee, USA. CD4+ T cells were enriched by magnetic negative selection, after which naive cells were positively selected on CD45RA and the negative fraction was taken as the memory subset. Blood was obtained by leukapheresis, after which PBMCs were separated by Ficoll-Histopaque density gradient centrifugation and cryopreserved in liquid nitrogen vapor phase. Analytical flow cytometry was used to check the purity and quantity of every magnetically sorted T cell population. Genomic DNA was isolated from every sorted fraction and measured by UV absorbance on a Nanodrop 2000c. This clone turned up a few times. Its binding antigen is unknown. Nothing much larger sits one base from this clone, and base qualities are not available. TCR CDR3 regions were amplified from genomic DNA by multiplex PCR using the deep immunoSEQ assay. For each cell subset, the extracted genomic DNA was distributed evenly across all wells of several immunoSEQ 96-well plates, and each plate served as one replicate. For sorted subsets, about 200 ng genomic DNA, equal to about 30,000 T cell genomes, was loaded into each replicate PCR. Purified libraries were measured with a Qubit 3.0 fluorometer, size-checked on a Bioanalyzer 2100, and measured again with the KAPA Library Quantification kit. Every immunoSEQ 96-well plate was sequenced on a dedicated single-read 150-cycle Illumina NextSeq 550 flow cell. Per the authors' processing: The immunoSEQ output contained only junctional sequences without quality scores, so filtering could not match that applied to full-length reads. Sequences were annotated with PyIR, a Python wrapper for IgBLAST v1.9, and V/J genes and CDR3 were assigned using IMGT germline references. Reads were filtered out if the reads had weak V/J assignments (E-value above 1e-6), no CDR3, stop codons, out-of-frame junctions, or ambiguous translated residues. V3J clonotypes were defined as sequences sharing the same inferred V gene, J gene, and CDR3 amino acid sequence. Percentage overlap between repertoires was calculated by dividing the number of shared unique clonotypes by the size of the smaller repertoire. Three approaches were used to assess repertoire richness: RTK rarefaction, the Chao1 estimator, and Recon v2.1 estimates of unobserved clonotypes. Generation probabilities were computed with OLGA for all TCRbeta clonotypes obtained by the gDNA method from a few donors. Here the immuneACCESS table is served through TCRdb, limited to in-frame sequences with V and J called. Missing clones are a known gap in these copies; in checked studies unresolved V genes cover under half, and the rest lacks a known reason. The V and J calls and clone size come from that table; D and trimming were worked out from the DNA. The sample table holds a few hundred thousand clones, of which 65% were seen once. The top ten clonotypes cover around 10% of the sample.

What the study reported, not specific to this receptor: Even with the large sequencing depth, rarefaction of the sorted-subset datasets indicated that sequencing was incomplete. Larger estimated clonotype richness was generally found for naive subsets than for memory subsets. Sampling was limited to blood, and TCR repertoires in tissue likely differ from TCR repertoires in blood. Pairwise subsampling indicated that sequencing depth was expected to affect the degree of clonotype sharing among donors. Higher generation probabilities were observed for clonotypes shared by all four sorted-subset donors than for non-shared clonotypes. The genetic and exposure-history diversity represented was limited by the small number of donors. Sharing across several donors was observed for approximately 5% of naive CD4, 3.5% of naive CD8, about 2.5% of memory CD4, and about 0.38% of memory CD8 clonotypes.

This clonotype was sampled from a man aged 30 to 39 in good health. Sequenced input: memory CD4+ T cells sorted from blood. The sample's cell subset or site label, in plain terms: CD45RA-negative fraction.

The CDR3 region reads CASSVGLDQPQHF. The DNA reads as follows: TGCGCCAGCAGTGTGGGGCTTGATCAGCCCCAGCATTTT. Rearrangement joined TRBV10-1 to TRBJ1-5; D gene: possibly TRBD1, on 5 matching bases. V and J lose 4 bases and 5 bases, and a span of 9 bases separates them. There are 13 amino acids in the CDR3, from cysteine to phenylalanine inclusive. The kept DNA is CDR3 alone, 39 bases in frame from the first base. As encoded in the germline V gene (reference sequence), CDR1 is WNHNN while CDR2 is SYGVQD.